Listed here is a single T cell receptor beta chain. The antigen is not known. The data were taken from a study of PD-1 blockade in classical Hodgkin lymphoma. Repertoires were generated with immunoSEQ multiplex PCR, while TCRdb's copy carries only in-frame clones and drops some. The data show tens of thousands of clones, about 88% seen once. Overall study findings and caveats: Baseline diversity in complete responders resembled that of newly diagnosed patients. Baseline TCR diversity was reportedly lower in newly diagnosed patients than healthy donors. Reasons behind the repertoire differences stay unclear, perhaps disease activity or earlier therapy. Significant TCR diversity gains by C4D1 occurred in CD4+ but not CD8+ cells.

Each patient relapsed following autologous stem cell transplantation, and prior brentuximab vedotin exposure differed. This CDR3 spans 15 amino acids. CDR1 and CDR2 from the germline V gene are MGHRA and YSYEKL. V lost 2 bases, J lost 4 bases, and 7 bases stayed unmatched. The V gene is TRBV4-1, the J gene TRBJ2-7; 8 positions agree with TRBD2. This sequence originates from a human donor with classical Hodgkin lymphoma. Sequenced here: peripheral blood mononuclear cells (PBMCs), sampled at baseline. In DNA form, the CDR3 reads TGCGCCAGCAGCCAATGGCGGGGGGACATATACGAGCAGTACTTC. Residues: CASSQWRGDIYEQYF.